This TCR beta chain is drawn from a study of blood T cell repertoires in COVID-19. Background on the study: Sites across the United States, Italy and Spain contributed samples from acute and convalescent COVID-19. PBMCs, B-cell-depleted T cells, or T cells were the source of the cDNA or gDNA that made up the material.

In the original workflow: By means of reference gene primer amplification, nucleated cell counts were estimated. Profiling relied on immunoSEQ multiplex PCR, and the TCRdb table lists in-frame clones only, not all of them. That table is the source of V, J and clone size, and D and trimming were worked out from the DNA. The repertoire includes over 200,000 clones, around 83% of them detected once, and roughly 8.7% sits in the top ten. After removal of 6 bases from V and 7 bases from J, the junction contained 11 bases not matched to a gene. Germline V gene sequence: CDR1 MDHEN, CDR2 SYDVKM. There are 15 residues in the CDR3.

J is TRBJ2-5 and V is TRBV28, with TRBD1 matching 10 bases. The origin of this receptor is a man between 40 and 49 years old with active or convalescent COVID-19. The sequenced sample was peripheral blood. The CDR3: CASSSGQGGRGTQYF. The CDR3 nucleotides are TGTGCCAGCAGCTCCGGACAGGGGGGACGGGGGACCCAGTACTTC. The full variable domain, rest sourced from reference TRBV28 and TRBJ2-5, is DVKVTQSSRYLVKRTGEKVFLECVQDMDHENMFWYRQDPGLGLRLIYFSYDVKMKEKGDIPEGYSVSREKKERFSLILESASTNQTSMYLCASSSGQGGRGTQYFGPGTRLLVL.